The present TCR beta chain was sequenced within a study of cytomegalovirus exposure and HLA in healthy donors. Study findings and constraints: A few CMV-associated chains proved CMV antigen-specific in vitro.

Method: immunoSEQ multiplex PCR; TCRdb's copy keeps in-frame clones and lacks some. The sample has roughly 120,000 clones; roughly 82% are singletons. In the case of this clone: The antigen is unknown.

The CDR3 has 16 amino acids. Germline values: CDR1 SGHTA, CDR2 FQGNSA. Trimming cost V 1 base and J 0 bases, with 10 bases left between them. Material: PBMCs. The rearrangement uses TRBV7-2 and TRBJ1-5; tentative D call: TRBD1 (5 bases). The clonotype was recovered from a man in his late teens or twenties in good health and CMV-seronegative. The CDR3 DNA sequence: TGTGCCAGCAGCTTAGGGGGGGGAGATAGCAATCAGCCCCAGCATTTT. It is translated as CASSLGGGDSNQPQHF.